The clone carrying this TCR beta chain appeared many times. As yet, its antigen is unknown. The data stem from a study of T cells after posttransplantation cyclophosphamide. V was trimmed by 7 bases and J by 1 base, leaving 10 bases between them. CDR3 length: 13 amino acids. The germline gives CDR1 SGHTA, CDR2 FQGNSA. Clones were read by immunoSEQ multiplex PCR, and TCRdb kept only the in-frame ones, dropping some. The sample includes approximately 35,000 clones, none of them occurring once. Peripheral blood was collected from the related graft donor on the marrow donation day. Study conclusions and caveats: Later blood repertoires were often dominated by clones from the donor CD8+ memory compartment.

This receptor was obtained from a woman in her twenties or thirties in good health and a related stem cell transplant donor. The sample taken for sequencing was PBMCs. This chain links TRBV7-2 with TRBJ2-5; a possible D gene is TRBD1 (6 bases). The CDR3 region has the DNA TGTGCCAGCACCTACAGGGTCCAAGAGACCCAGTACTTC. Its protein product is CASTYRVQETQYF.